The next 29 T cell receptor beta chains were all read from a single sample in a study of blood T cell repertoires in COVID-19. Method: immunoSEQ multiplex PCR; TCRdb's copy keeps in-frame clones and lacks some. The sample includes over 110,000 clones, around nine tenths of them seen just once. The specimen sequenced was peripheral blood. These receptors were obtained from a woman between 45 and 60 years old with acute or convalescent COVID-19.

The chain is built from TRBV9 and TRBJ2-1; 13 positions match TRBD2. This CDR3 is 15 amino acids long. CDR1 is SGDLS, CDR2 YYNGEE, per germline. V trimming: 4 bases; J trimming: 6 bases; junction bases outside the gene matches: 4. For the CDR3, the DNA is TGTGCCAGCAGCCCGGGACTAGCGGGACCCAATGAGCAGTTCTTC. Translation: CASSPGLAGPNEQFF. The complete variable domain, with remaining parts taken from reference TRBV9 and TRBJ2-1, reads DSGVTQTPKHLITATGQRVTLRCSPRSGDLSVYWYQQSLDQGLQFLIQYYNGEERAKGNILERFSAQQFPDLHSELNLSSLELGDSALYFCASSPGLAGPNEQFFGPGTRLTVL.

Only one count was recorded for this clone. The rearrangement links TRBV3-1 (or the pseudogene TRBV3-2) to TRBJ1-1, with D hard to call. The V gene lost 4 bases and the J gene lost 1 base, with 7 bases spanning the gap. The CDR3 has 13 residues. The germline V gene has CDR1 LGHDT and CDR2 YNNKEL (reference sequence). CDR3 residues: CASSPRWNTEAFF. The CDR3 coding sequence is TGTGCCAGCAGCCCTAGATGGAACACTGAAGCTTTCTTT.

V is TRBV5-1 and J is TRBJ1-1; no reliable D call. This CDR3 region has 12 residues. Germline CDR1 is SGHRS and CDR2 is YFSETQ. V was cut by 0 bases and J by 7 bases, with 7 bases left in between. CDR3 loop: CASSLGSSEAFF. The CDR3 DNA reads TGCGCCAGCAGCTTGGGATCGAGTGAAGCTTTCTTT.

The chain uses TRBV5-1 and TRBJ2-3, with a weak D call TRBD1 (5 bases). Per germline, CDR1 SGHRS and CDR2 YFSETQ. Trimming pared 4 bases from V and 0 bases from J, leaving 12 bases between. The CDR3 is 15 residues long. The CDR3 DNA is TGCGCCAGCAGCGACGGACACCTCAGCACAGATACGCAGTATTTT. Residues: CASSDGHLSTDTQYF.

The CDR3 spells CASSVGGGPNQPQHF. The DNA of the CDR3 is TGTGCCAGCAGCGTAGGGGGGGGACCCAATCAGCCCCAGCATTTT. The chain carries TRBV9 and TRBJ1-5; perhaps TRBD1 as D (5 bases). V was cut by 0 bases and J by 3 bases, with 10 bases left in between. Germline V gene data show CDR1 as SGDLS and CDR2 as YYNGEE. The CDR3 loop spans 15 amino acids.

This clone was observed a single time. The rearrangement joins TRBV16 to TRBJ1-6, with TRBD1 identical over 10 bases. Germline trimming cut 2 bases from V and 9 bases from J; bases unmatched to any gene: 4. Germline CDR1 KGHSY, CDR2 FQNENV. This CDR3 has 15 amino acids. The CDR3, as DNA: TGTGCCAGCAGCCAAGGACAGGGGGAGTCTTCACCCCTCCACTTT. Amino acids: CASSQGQGESSPLHF.

The chain links TRBV5-1 to TRBJ1-1; 7 bases map to TRBD1. CDR3 length equals 16 residues. Germline assignment: CDR1 SGHRS and CDR2 YFSETQ. After removal of 6 bases from V and 1 base from J, the junction contained 12 bases not matched to a gene. DNA for the CDR3: TGCGCCAGCAAAACCGACAGGGACGGTGGGAACACTGAAGCTTTCTTT. Its protein is CASKTDRDGGNTEAFF.

The V gene is TRBV19, the J gene TRBJ2-7; 7 positions match TRBD1. CDR3 size: 15 residues. Per germline, CDR1 LNHDA and CDR2 SQIVND (reference sequence). V was pared by 5 bases and J by 2 bases, with 9 bases of the junction left unmatched. CDR3 sequence: CASSAGQVFAYEQYF. In DNA form, the CDR3 reads TGTGCCAGTAGTGCAGGACAGGTATTTGCCTACGAGCAGTACTTC.

This clone was counted at least ten times. The chain has TRBV27 and TRBJ1-1; 8 positions match TRBD1. V was clipped by 5 bases and J by 4 bases; unmatched bases: 6. Germline CDR1 and CDR2: MNHEY and SMNVEV (reference sequence). There are 14 residues in the CDR3. The CDR3 protein is CASSHRGWFTEAFF. The CDR3, as DNA: TGTGCCAGCAGTCACAGGGGGTGGTTCACTGAAGCTTTCTTT.

CDR3 nucleotides: TGTGCCAGCAGCGTACTCGAGGGTTTGAACACCATATATTTT. It translates to CASSVLEGLNTIYF. This sequence joins TRBV9 and TRBJ1-3, with D unresolved. The CDR3 is made up of 14 amino acids. V dropped 1 base and J dropped 7 bases, with 12 bases sitting between them. Germline-derived CDR1 and CDR2 are SGDLS and YYNGEE. The variable domain in full, with the rest retrieved from reference TRBV9 and TRBJ1-3, is DSGVTQTPKHLITATGQRVTLRCSPRSGDLSVYWYQQSLDQGLQFLIQYYNGEERAKGNILERFSAQQFPDLHSELNLSSLELGDSALYFCASSVLEGLNTIYFGEGSWLTVV.

The chain's CDR3 is CASSARMSSYGYTF. CDR3 DNA sequence: TGTGCCAGCAGCGCACGCATGAGTTCCTATGGCTACACCTTC. V and J are TRBV6-5 and TRBJ1-2; D is undetermined. The CDR3 extends over 14 amino acids. V lost 6 bases, J lost 4 bases, and 15 bases lay in between. Germline V gene sequence: CDR1 MNHEY, CDR2 SVGAGI.

The V gene is TRBV11-3, the J gene TRBJ2-3; 14 nucleotides align to TRBD2. V lost 5 bases to trimming and J lost 6 bases; unmatched junction nucleotides: 4. The CDR3 contains 15 residues. CDR1 and CDR2 (germline): SGHNT, YENEEA. The CDR3 loop is CASSPGLAGADTQYF. The DNA of the CDR3 is TGTGCCAGCAGCCCGGGACTAGCGGGAGCGGATACGCAGTATTTT.

In DNA, the CDR3 is TGTGCCAGCAGCCAAGACCCCCGGGGGGGCCGGGCTGAGCAGTTCTTC. Amino acids: CASSQDPRGGRAEQFF. The rearrangement joins TRBV3-1 (or the pseudogene TRBV3-2) to TRBJ2-1, with TRBD2 identical over 8 bases. The V gene's germline CDR1 is LGHDT and CDR2 YNNKEL (reference sequence). Trimming took 0 bases from V and 9 from J; bases not matched to a gene: 10. The CDR3 extends over 16 amino acids.

The chain's CDR3 is CASSLYYGQGTDTQYF. In DNA, the CDR3 is TGTGCCAGCAGTTTGTACTACGGACAGGGCACAGATACGCAGTATTTT. V gene TRBV28 combines with J gene TRBJ2-3; 7 bases are a match to TRBD1. Trimming removed 3 bases from V and 1 base from J; junction bases left unmatched: 7. This CDR3 is built from 16 residues. The V gene's germline CDR1 is MDHEN and CDR2 SYDVKM.

The chain couples TRBV19 to TRBJ1-1; 10 bases are a match to TRBD1. The J segment lost 3 bases and the V segment lost 6 bases, leaving 10 bases of the junction unmatched. Germline V CDR1 and CDR2: LNHDA, SQIVND (reference sequence). CDR3 length equals 16 residues. CDR3 amino acids: CASSEDRGRVDTEAFF. The DNA for the CDR3 is TGTGCCAGTAGCGAAGACAGGGGGCGCGTGGACACTGAAGCTTTCTTT. Full variable domain (remainder filled in from reference TRBV19 and TRBJ1-1): DGGITQSPKYLFRKEGQNVTLSCEQNLNHDAMYWYRQDPGQGLRLIYYSQIVNDFQKGDIAEGYSVSREKKESFPLTVTSAQKNPTAFYLCASSEDRGRVDTEAFFGQGTRLTVV.

CDR3 residues: CASTRDTTYEQYF. CDR3 DNA sequence: TGTGCCAGCACTCGGGACACTACCTACGAGCAGTACTTC. This rearrangement joins TRBV6-5 to TRBJ2-7; the D gene is possibly TRBD1 (6 bases). From germline, CDR1 is MNHEY and CDR2 SVGAGI. This CDR3 is 13 amino acids long. Trimming left V 7 bases short and J 2 bases short, with 12 bases between.

The chain uses TRBV10-1 and TRBJ2-7; no firm D call. CDR1 WNHNN and CDR2 SYGVQD come from the germline V gene (reference sequence). The CDR3 length is 12 residues. The V end lost 8 bases, the J end lost 0 bases, and 8 bases lay between the germline ends. The CDR3 reads CASLRFSYEQYF. For the CDR3, the DNA is TGCGCCAGCCTTCGGTTCTCCTACGAGCAGTACTTC.

The chain employs TRBV3-1 (or the pseudogene TRBV3-2) and TRBJ1-1; D uncertain. The CDR3 has 14 amino acids. V lost 3 bases and J lost 1, with 9 bases in between. CDR1 LGHDT and CDR2 YNNKEL come from the germline V gene (reference sequence). The CDR3 DNA reads as TGTGCCAGCAGCCACCGGGATTGGAACACTGAAGCTTTCTTT. Residues: CASSHRDWNTEAFF.

The rearrangement links TRBV5-1 to TRBJ2-4, with D possibly being TRBD2 (7 bases). Deletions cut 4 bases from V and 0 bases from J, with 20 bases between. Germline V gene lookup returns CDR1 SGHRS and CDR2 YFSETQ. The CDR3 is 18 amino acids. CDR3 in DNA: TGCGCCAGCAGCATCAGGTCGGGGGGCCTTCTAGCCAAAAACATTCAGTACTTC. Its protein product is CASSIRSGGLLAKNIQYF.

The chain carries TRBV6-6 and TRBJ1-2, with 8 positions matching TRBD1. The CDR3 extends over 13 amino acids. Germline assignment: CDR1 MNHNY and CDR2 SVGAGI (reference sequence). The V gene end was trimmed by 7 bases and the J gene end by 5 bases; junction bases not matched to a gene: 6. CDR3 DNA: TGTGCCAGCACCAGGACAGGGATGTATGGCTACACCTTC. This sequence encodes CASTRTGMYGYTF.

The chain couples TRBV23-1 to TRBJ1-2; possibly TRBD1 for D (6 bases). TRBV23-1 is labeled an ORF, and its function is uncertain. The ends were cut back, 3 bases at V and 5 bases at J, with 16 bases in the middle. This CDR3 has 15 residues. The chain's CDR3 is CASSQQARTGYGYTF. The CDR3 DNA sequence: TGCGCCAGCAGTCAGCAGGCCAGAACAGGGTATGGCTACACCTTC.

The chain links TRBV3-1 (or the pseudogene TRBV3-2) to TRBJ1-1; maybe TRBD1 (6 bases). In germline, CDR1 is LGHDT, CDR2 YNNKEL (reference sequence). V was clipped by 2 bases and J by 6 bases, with 10 bases between them. The CDR3 sequence is 13 residues long. The chain's CDR3 is CASSQNRASEAFF. CDR3 coding DNA: TGTGCCAGCAGCCAAAACAGGGCGTCTGAAGCTTTCTTT.

Here the CDR3 DNA reads TGTGCCAGCAGTTTAGCGGGACCCTACGAGCAGTACTTC. It codes for CASSLAGPYEQYF. The chain couples TRBV27 to TRBJ2-7, with D possibly TRBD2 on 6 matching bases. CDR1 and CDR2 from the germline V gene are MNHEY and SMNVEV (reference sequence). The V gene lost 2 bases and the J gene lost 2 bases, with 7 bases spanning the gap. The length of the CDR3 is 13 residues.

The chain has TRBV3-1 (or the pseudogene TRBV3-2) and TRBJ2-7, with D perhaps matching TRBD1 (5 bases). Looked up from germline, CDR1 is LGHDT and CDR2 is YNNKEL (reference sequence). The CDR3 loop spans 16 amino acids. V was pared by 3 bases and J by 0 bases, with 15 bases between. The CDR3 reads CASSQGGAYYSYEQYF. The CDR3, as DNA: TGTGCCAGCAGCCAGGGTGGGGCCTATTACTCCTACGAGCAGTACTTC.

The chain uses TRBV19 and TRBJ2-5; 9 bases map to TRBD2. Trimming took 5 bases from V and 9 from J; bases not matched to a gene: 7. This CDR3 has 13 amino acids. Germline V gives CDR1 LNHDA, CDR2 SQIVND (reference sequence). CDR3 amino acids: CASSEAGGMAQYF. The CDR3 coding sequence is TGTGCCAGTAGTGAAGCGGGAGGTATGGCCCAGTACTTC.

J is TRBJ2-7 and V is TRBV6-1; D gene ambiguous. CDR3 size: 13 residues. V was trimmed by 1 base and J by 4 bases, leaving 8 bases between them. The germline gives CDR1 MNHNS, CDR2 SASEGT. The DNA for the CDR3 is TGTGCCAGCAGTGAAGGGCACATTTACGAGCAGTACTTC. Encoded protein: CASSEGHIYEQYF.

This chain connects TRBV7-2 to TRBJ1-6; a possible D gene is TRBD1 (6 bases). V was pared by 5 bases and J by 7 bases, with 15 bases between. The CDR3 totals 15 residues. CDR1 and CDR2 from the germline V gene are SGHTA and FQGNSA. The CDR3 loop is CASSPGGGANSPLHF. The DNA of the CDR3 is TGTGCCAGCAGCCCAGGCGGGGGCGCGAATTCACCCCTCCACTTT.

The chain employs TRBV3-1 (or the pseudogene TRBV3-2) and TRBJ2-1; D is perhaps TRBD2 (6 bases). The V and J ends lost 6 bases and 6 bases respectively, with 21 bases between them. The CDR3 covers 16 residues. Germline values: CDR1 LGHDT, CDR2 YNNKEL (reference sequence). CDR3 nucleotides: TGTGCCAGCAGATCCGCCGGGTCCCTCGGGGGCAATGAGCAGTTCTTC. Protein: CASRSAGSLGGNEQFF.

V usage is TRBV5-1 and J usage is TRBJ2-5; D remains unclear. The V gene lost 5 bases and the J gene lost 4 bases, with 6 bases spanning the gap. Per germline, CDR1 SGHRS and CDR2 YFSETQ. This CDR3 spans 11 amino acids. The CDR3: CASRQLETQYF. CDR3 nucleotide sequence: TGCGCCAGCAGACAGCTAGAGACCCAGTACTTC. Complete variable domain (other parts from reference TRBV5-1 and TRBJ2-5): KAGVTQTPRYLIKTRGQQVTLSCSPISGHRSVSWYQQTPGQGLQFLFEYFSETQRNKGNFPGRFSGRQFSNSRSEMNVSTLELGDSALYLCASRQLETQYFGPGTRLLVL.